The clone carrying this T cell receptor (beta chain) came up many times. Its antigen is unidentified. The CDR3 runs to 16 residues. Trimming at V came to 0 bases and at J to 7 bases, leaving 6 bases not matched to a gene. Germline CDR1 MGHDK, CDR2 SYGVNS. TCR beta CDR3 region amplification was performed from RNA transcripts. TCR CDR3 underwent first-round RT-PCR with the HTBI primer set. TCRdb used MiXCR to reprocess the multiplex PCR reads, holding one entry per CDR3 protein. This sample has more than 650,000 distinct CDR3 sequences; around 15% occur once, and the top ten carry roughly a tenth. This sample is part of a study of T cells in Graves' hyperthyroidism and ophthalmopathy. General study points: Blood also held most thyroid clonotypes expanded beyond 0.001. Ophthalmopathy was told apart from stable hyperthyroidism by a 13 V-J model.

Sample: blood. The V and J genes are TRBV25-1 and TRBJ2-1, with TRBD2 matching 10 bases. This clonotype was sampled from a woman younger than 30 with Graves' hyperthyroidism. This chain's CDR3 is CASSEYGGLARNEQFF. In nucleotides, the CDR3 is TGTGCCAGCAGTGAATATGGGGGACTAGCGAGAAATGAGCAGTTCTTC.